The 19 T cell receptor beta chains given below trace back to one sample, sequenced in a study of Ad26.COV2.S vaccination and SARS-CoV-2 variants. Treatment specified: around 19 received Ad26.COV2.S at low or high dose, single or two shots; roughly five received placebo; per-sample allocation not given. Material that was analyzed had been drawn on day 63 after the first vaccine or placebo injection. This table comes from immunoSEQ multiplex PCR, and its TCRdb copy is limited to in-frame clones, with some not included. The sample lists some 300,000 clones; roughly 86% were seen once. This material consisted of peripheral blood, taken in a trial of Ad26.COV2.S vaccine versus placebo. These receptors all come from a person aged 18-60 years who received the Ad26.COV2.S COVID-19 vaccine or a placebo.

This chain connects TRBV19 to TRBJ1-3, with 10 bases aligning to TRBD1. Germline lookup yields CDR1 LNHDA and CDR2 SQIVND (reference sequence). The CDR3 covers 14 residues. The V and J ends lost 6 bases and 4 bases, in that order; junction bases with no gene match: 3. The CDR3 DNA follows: TGTGCCAGTAGCGACAGGGGGCGAGGAAACACCATATATTTT. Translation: CASSDRGRGNTIYF.

DNA of the CDR3: TGTGCCAGCAGCTTAGGTTCCGGGGAGCTGTTTTTT. This gives the protein CASSLGSGELFF. The V call is TRBV11-3, the J call TRBJ2-2; D gene ambiguous. Germline V lookup: CDR1 SGHNT, CDR2 YENEEA. The CDR3 is 12 amino acids. Between the trimmed V and J ends, which lost 1 base and 6 bases, there was a span of 3 bases.

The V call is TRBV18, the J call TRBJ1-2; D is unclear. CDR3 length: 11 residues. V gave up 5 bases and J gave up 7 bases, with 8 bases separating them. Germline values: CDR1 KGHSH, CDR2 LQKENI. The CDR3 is CASSRSGGYTF. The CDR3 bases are TGTGCCAGCTCAAGGTCCGGTGGCTACACCTTC.

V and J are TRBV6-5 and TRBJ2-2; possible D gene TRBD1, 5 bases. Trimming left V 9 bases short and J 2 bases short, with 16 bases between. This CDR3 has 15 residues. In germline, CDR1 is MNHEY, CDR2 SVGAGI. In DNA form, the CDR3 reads TGTGCCAGTAGGTCCCGACAGAAAAACACCGGGGAGCTGTTTTTT. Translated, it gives CASRSRQKNTGELFF.

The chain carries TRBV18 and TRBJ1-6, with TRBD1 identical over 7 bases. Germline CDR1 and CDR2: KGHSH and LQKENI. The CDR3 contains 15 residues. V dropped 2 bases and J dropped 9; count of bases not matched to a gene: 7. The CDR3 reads CASSPTRDRSSPLHF. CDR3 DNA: TGTGCCAGCTCACCAACCCGGGACAGAAGTTCACCCCTCCACTTT.

The CDR3 sequence is CASSLDQGVVETQYF. The CDR3 DNA reads as TGTGCCAGCAGCTTAGACCAGGGGGTGGTTGAGACCCAGTACTTC. This chain joins TRBV5-4 and TRBJ2-5; 7 nucleotides align to TRBD1. J lost 5 bases, V lost 2 bases, and 9 bases had no gene match. The germline V gene encodes CDR1 SGHNT and CDR2 YYREEE (reference sequence). The CDR3 is 15 residues long.

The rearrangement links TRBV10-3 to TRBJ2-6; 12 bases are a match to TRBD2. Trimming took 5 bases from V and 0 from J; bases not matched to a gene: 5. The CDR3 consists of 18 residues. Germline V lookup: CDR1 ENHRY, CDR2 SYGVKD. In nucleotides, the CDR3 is TGTGCCATCAGTACGACTAGCGGGGGCCCCTCTGGGGCCAACGTCCTGACTTTC. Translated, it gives CAISTTSGGPSGANVLTF.

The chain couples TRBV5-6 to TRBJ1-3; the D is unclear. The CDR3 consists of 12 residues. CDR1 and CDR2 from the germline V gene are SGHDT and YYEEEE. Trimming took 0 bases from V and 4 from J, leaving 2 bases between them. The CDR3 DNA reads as TGTGCCAGCAGCTTGGTAGGAAACACCATATATTTT. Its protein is CASSLVGNTIYF.

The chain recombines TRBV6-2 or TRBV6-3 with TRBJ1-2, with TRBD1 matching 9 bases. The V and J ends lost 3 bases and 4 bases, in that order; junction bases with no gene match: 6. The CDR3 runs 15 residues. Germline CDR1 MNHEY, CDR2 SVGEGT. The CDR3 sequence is CASSYHQTGGYGYTF. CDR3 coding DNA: TGTGCCAGCAGTTATCACCAGACAGGGGGCTATGGCTACACCTTC.

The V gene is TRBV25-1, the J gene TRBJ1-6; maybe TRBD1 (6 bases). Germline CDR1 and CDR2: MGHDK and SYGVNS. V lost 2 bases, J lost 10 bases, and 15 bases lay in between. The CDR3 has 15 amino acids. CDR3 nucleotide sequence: TGTGCCAGCAGTGAAGTGGTGGGGGCGACCTCACCCCTCCACTTT. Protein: CASSEVVGATSPLHF.

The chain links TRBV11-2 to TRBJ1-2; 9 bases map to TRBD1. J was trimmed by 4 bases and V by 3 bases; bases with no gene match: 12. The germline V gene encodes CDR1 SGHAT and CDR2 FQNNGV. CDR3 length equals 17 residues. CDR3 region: CASSFGTGSGSLYGYTF. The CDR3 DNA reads TGTGCCAGCAGCTTTGGGACAGGGTCTGGGAGCCTCTATGGCTACACCTTC.

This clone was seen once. The CDR3 protein is CAIDRVSYNEQFF. The CDR3 DNA reads TGTGCCATCGACAGGGTATCCTACAATGAGCAGTTCTTC. This rearrangement joins TRBV11-3 to TRBJ2-1; 7 bases align to TRBD1. Trimming removed 10 bases from V and 1 base from J; junction bases left unmatched: 4. Germline lookup yields CDR1 SGHNT and CDR2 YENEEA. The length of the CDR3 is 13 residues.

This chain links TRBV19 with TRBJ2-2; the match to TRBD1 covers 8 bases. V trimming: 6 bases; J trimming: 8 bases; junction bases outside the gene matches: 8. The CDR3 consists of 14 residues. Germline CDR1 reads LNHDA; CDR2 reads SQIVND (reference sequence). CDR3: CASRTTTGAGELFF. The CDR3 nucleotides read TGTGCCAGTAGAACAACGACAGGGGCTGGGGAGCTGTTTTTT.

In DNA, the CDR3 is TGTGCCAGCAGTTACTCTTCGGGGGAAAGGTCACCCCTCCACTTT. It specifies CASSYSSGERSPLHF. The V gene is TRBV6-2 or TRBV6-3, the J gene TRBJ1-6, with D perhaps matching TRBD1 (5 bases). V was pared by 0 bases and J by 10 bases, with 13 bases between. The germline CDR1 and CDR2 sequences are MNHEY and SVGEGT. This CDR3 region has 15 residues.

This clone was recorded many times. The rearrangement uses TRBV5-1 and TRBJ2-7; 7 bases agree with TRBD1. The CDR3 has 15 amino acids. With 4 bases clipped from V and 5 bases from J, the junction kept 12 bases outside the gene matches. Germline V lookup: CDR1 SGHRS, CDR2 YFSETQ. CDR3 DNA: TGCGCCAGCAGCCCAGGACCCTCCAGGGGGAACGAGCAGTACTTC. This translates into CASSPGPSRGNEQYF.

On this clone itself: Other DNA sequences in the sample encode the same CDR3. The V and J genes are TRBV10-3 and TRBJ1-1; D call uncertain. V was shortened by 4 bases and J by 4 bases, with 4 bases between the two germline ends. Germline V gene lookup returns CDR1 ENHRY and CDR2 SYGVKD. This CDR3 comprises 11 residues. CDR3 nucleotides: TGTGCCATCAGTGGATCCACTGAAGCTTTCTTT. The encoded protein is CAISGSTEAFF.

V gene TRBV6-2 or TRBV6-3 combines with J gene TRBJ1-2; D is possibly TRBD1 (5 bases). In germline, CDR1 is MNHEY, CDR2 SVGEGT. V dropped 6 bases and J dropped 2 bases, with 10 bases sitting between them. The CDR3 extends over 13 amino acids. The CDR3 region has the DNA TGTGCCAGCAGCCAGGGACGGAACTATGGCTACACCTTC. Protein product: CASSQGRNYGYTF.

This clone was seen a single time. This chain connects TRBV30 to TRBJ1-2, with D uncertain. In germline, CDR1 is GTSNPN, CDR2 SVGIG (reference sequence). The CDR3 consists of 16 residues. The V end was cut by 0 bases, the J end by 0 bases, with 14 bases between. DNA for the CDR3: TGTGCCTGGAGTGTAAGGGTTGGGTGGACTAACTATGGCTACACCTTC. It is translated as CAWSVRVGWTNYGYTF.

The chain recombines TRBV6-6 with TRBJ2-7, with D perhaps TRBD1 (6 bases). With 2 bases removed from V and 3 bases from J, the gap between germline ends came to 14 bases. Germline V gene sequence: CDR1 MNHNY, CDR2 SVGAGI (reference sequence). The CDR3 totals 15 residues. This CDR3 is CASSYGWDTGYEQYF. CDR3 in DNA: TGTGCCAGCAGTTACGGTTGGGACACCGGCTACGAGCAGTACTTC.